This TCR beta chain was captured by sequencing in a study of PD-1 blockade in mismatch repair-deficient tumors. Comment on this clone: The antigen is undetermined.

Some clones are missing from TCRdb's copy, which holds only in-frame ones; the method was immunoSEQ multiplex PCR. The data contain some 100,000 clones, 82% of them seen just once; the ten biggest clones take up approximately 6.8%. Study-wide findings and caveats: Rapid post-treatment expansion, then contraction, generally preceding radiologic response, marked tumor-resident clones.

CDR1 and CDR2 from the germline V gene are PRHDT and FYEKMQ (reference sequence). The V end lost 3 bases, the J end lost 9 bases, and 15 bases lay between the germline ends. The CDR3 is 13 residues long. The chain links TRBV13 to TRBJ2-7; perhaps TRBD2 as D (5 bases). The source was peripheral blood, collected roughly 36 weeks after starting pembrolizumab. The sequence came from an adult with mismatch repair-deficient cancer. CDR3 sequence: CASSLGEVRGQYF. In DNA, the CDR3 is TGTGCCAGCAGCTTGGGTGAGGTTCGGGGGCAGTACTTC.